This is a list of T cell receptor beta chains from one sample in a study of beta chain features in type 1 diabetes. Here immunoSEQ multiplex PCR was the method, and the copy in TCRdb shows in-frame clones only, minus some. The sample lists about 250,000 clones; 13% to 15% were seen once. Material: naive CD4+ T cells from blood. The receptors derive from a woman aged 40 to 50 in good health. Each CDR3 is given without its conserved first and last residue. Size is omitted from some rows. Given values are once, few, many or a class for expanded clones.

. | TRBV10-3 | AISEPLGAKAF
. | TRBV18 | ASSPWTVGEQY
. | TRBV6-5 | ASSSRGMGRNSPLH
. | TRBV5-4 | ASSLYSYEQY
few | TRBV5-5 | ASSLDPGGRSPLH
few | TRBV19 | ASKGGAETQY
few | TRBV19 | ASSIPPGTEAF
few | TRBV7-2 | ASSPRGSPLH
. | TRBV4-3 | ASSQAHRSANYGYT
few | TRBV5-1 | ASSDQTGSEKLF
. | TRBV5-4 | ASSPVASSGAREQF
many | TRBV9 | ASSVAESYEQY
. | TRBV27 | ASNLWVRRTGYSNYGYT
few | TRBV5-1 | ASSLGQGAYEQY
many | TRBV7-9 | ASGPYNEQF